The sequence of this TCR beta chain was determined in a study of CD4 T cells in relation to SARS-CoV-2 and coronaviruses listed by TCRdb under 2021. Concerning the study at large: The ViraFEST assay cultured PBMCs with antigen for roughly 10 days, then sequenced TCR beta CDR3s to find antigen-specific clonal expansions. A different TCR-beta assay, based on Illumina, was used to sequence expansion assays from other donors in the study. HLA restriction was mapped for shared crossreactive spike epitopes using patient-derived lymphoblastoid cell lines. At the level of individual TCR clonotypes, the study evaluated whether memory CD4+ T cells crossreact between the spike proteins of SARS-CoV-2 and those of common cold coronaviruses. The negative reference condition was either a culture with an HIV-1 Nef peptide pool or a culture with no peptide. The Adaptive Biotechnologies TCR-sequencing kit was used for samples from three pre-COVID donors and for the naive versus memory experiments, whereas the other data were Illumina-based.

Deletion took 0 bases off V and 0 bases off J, with a span of 12 bases between the germline ends. Reading from cysteine to phenylalanine, the CDR3 counts 16 amino acids. The retained sequence is limited to the CDR3, 48 bases, with the frame set at the first base. In the germline V gene, CDR1 corresponds to MNHNS and CDR2 to SASEGT. With regard to this clone: What antigen it recognizes has not been identified. Nothing much larger sits one base from this clone, and base qualities are not available.

CD4+ T cells from unexposed donors were collected before the COVID-19 pandemic (2011-2018). The EasySep CD4+ T cell isolation kit was used to isolate CD4+ T cells once the cultures had run for nine to eleven days. As cell number allowed, CD4+ T cells from unexposed donors were tested for reactivity to SARS-CoV-2 S and N and to four common cold coronavirus spike pools. Each well held more than 1.5 million PBMCs cultured in IMDM containing roughly 5.2% human AB serum and approximately 9.3 IU/ml IL-2. Half of the culture medium was replaced with fresh IL-2-containing medium on days 3 and 7. In general, every peptide culture condition was set up in three replicate wells. The leukapheresis product used for the unexposed donors was purchased from a commercial source. Ficoll-Paque PLUS gradient centrifugation was used to isolate PBMCs from either whole blood or leukapheresis product. PBMCs were either cryopreserved at -140°C or used fresh in the expansion assay. The QIAamp Micro DNA Kit was used to extract genomic DNA from the CD4+ T cells.

General study outcomes and caveats: Because no donor provided both pre-pandemic and post-infection samples, tracing the source of pre-existing responses was limited. Memory CD4+ clonotypes crossrecognizing SARS-CoV-2 and at least one common cold coronavirus spike were found in around 59% of donors. Compared with monoreactive clones, crossreactive clones had significantly weaker SARS-CoV-2-driven expansion, a result consistent with antigenic imprinting. Because the crossreactivity analysis focused on spike protein, crossreactivity against other viral proteins was not assessed. Small numbers of patients and of tested TCRs were a limitation of the study.

Library construction relied on the immunoSEQ multiplex PCR assay. Turning to the authors' computational methods: During preprocessing, nonproductive sequences were discarded, as were any CDR3s that did not begin with C, did not end with F or W, or were shorter than 7 amino acids. Antigen-specific clonotypes were called with the MANAFEST web app on the basis of expansion relative to the reference and to other culture wells. To be counted as positive, a clone had to show significant expansion compared with the reference culture, at an FDR below 0.05, in 2 of 3 replicate wells. For a clone to be considered positive, significant expansion relative to all other tandem wells and an odds ratio above 5 were also required. After three terminal residues were trimmed from each end, CDR3 homology was quantified as pairwise Levenshtein distance using the stringdist R package. The clones in this table, taken by TCRdb from immuneACCESS, are in-frame only. Not every clone is retained; where verified, under half of the shortfall comes from an unresolved V gene, and the cause of the rest is unknown. The D gene and trimming were derived from the DNA, and the V and J assignments and clone size from that table. This sample lists 20,000 to 30,000 clones; around 80% were detected once. 29% of the sample is held by the ten biggest clonotypes.

This clonotype originated in a human donor in good health. The sequence joins TRBV6-1 to TRBJ2-7; TRBD2 is a weak D gene call, 5 bases matching. The sequenced material came from CD4+ T cells from PBMCs, cultured in vitro. The DNA sequence is given as TGTGCCAGCAGTGAAGCGGGGATGGCGGGCTCCTACGAGCAGTACTTC. Its coded protein is CASSEAGMAGSYEQYF.